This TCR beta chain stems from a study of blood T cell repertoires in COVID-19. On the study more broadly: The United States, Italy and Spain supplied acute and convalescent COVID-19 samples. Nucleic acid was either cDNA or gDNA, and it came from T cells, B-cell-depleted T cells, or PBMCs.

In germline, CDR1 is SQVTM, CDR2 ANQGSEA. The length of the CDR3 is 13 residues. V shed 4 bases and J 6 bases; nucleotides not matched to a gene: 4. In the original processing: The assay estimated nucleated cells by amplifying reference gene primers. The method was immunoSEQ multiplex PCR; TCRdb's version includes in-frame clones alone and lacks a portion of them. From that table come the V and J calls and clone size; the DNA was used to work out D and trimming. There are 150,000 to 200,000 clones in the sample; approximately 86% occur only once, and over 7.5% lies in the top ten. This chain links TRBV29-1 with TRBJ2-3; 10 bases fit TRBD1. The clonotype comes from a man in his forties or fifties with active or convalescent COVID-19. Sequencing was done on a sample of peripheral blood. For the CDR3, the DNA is TGCAGCGTTGGACGACAGGGGGCGGATACGCAGTATTTT. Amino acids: CSVGRQGADTQYF.